Given below is one T cell receptor beta chain in context. Its antigen is currently not known. One base away there is no much larger clone; base qualities are not given. V is shortened by 7 bases, J by 4 bases, and the region joining them spans 10 bases. CDR1 ENHRY and CDR2 SYGVKD are derived from the germline V gene. The CDR3, from cysteine to phenylalanine, totals 13 residues. The CDR3 DNA has 39 bases and is translated from base 1. Sequencing was carried out with an Illumina HiSeq 2500. Quantitative 5'-RACE with molecular barcodes was used to prepare TCR beta libraries. As for the authors' bioinformatics: A new computational method based on a probabilistic model of VDJ rearrangement was used to identify disease-linked TCR variants. Using fastp trimming at Q25 and MiXCR clonotype assembly, TCRdb reanalyzed the public sequencing data and kept in-frame beta chains. Here each entry gathers all rows of one CDR3 protein and keeps the most common genes and DNA. What appears here as the V and J calls and clone size reflects TCRdb's work, not the paper's. The sample table records hundreds of thousands of distinct CDR3 sequences; roughly 26% of these occur just once. The top ten clonotypes cover 0.75% to 0.9% of the sample.

The sample originates from a study of CD8 T cells in ankylosing spondylitis (dated by TCRdb to 2015 to 2018). For the study in its entirety: The study set out to find disease-linked TCR variants by profiling T cell receptor beta repertoires in ankylosing spondylitis patients and healthy donors. In total, the full study cohort was made up of some 110 healthy donors and roughly 27 ankylosing spondylitis patients. Peripheral blood was sampled, and synovial fluid was also collected from ankylosing spondylitis patients. Study-level results and caveats: Some motif variants were previously reported in synovial fluid and blood of reactive arthritis patients, suggesting common disease-initiation mechanisms. According to the report, matched synovial fluid samples from ankylosing spondylitis patients were significantly enriched for the disease-linked clones. Blood from ankylosing spondylitis patients appeared to be characterized by a TCR beta motif made up of several highly homologous amino acid variants. In peripheral blood, the disease-linked clones were found at relatively low frequencies and had a CD8+ phenotype.

Material: blood, either unsorted or a sorted T cell fraction (not recorded which). The clonotype comes from a male donor with ankylosing spondylitis. The rearranged segments are TRBV10-3 and TRBJ2-2, with the D gene not confidently named. Read as DNA, the sequence is TGTGCCATCAATGGGCCGGGCACCGGGGAGCTGTTTTTT. This gives the protein CAINGPGTGELFF.